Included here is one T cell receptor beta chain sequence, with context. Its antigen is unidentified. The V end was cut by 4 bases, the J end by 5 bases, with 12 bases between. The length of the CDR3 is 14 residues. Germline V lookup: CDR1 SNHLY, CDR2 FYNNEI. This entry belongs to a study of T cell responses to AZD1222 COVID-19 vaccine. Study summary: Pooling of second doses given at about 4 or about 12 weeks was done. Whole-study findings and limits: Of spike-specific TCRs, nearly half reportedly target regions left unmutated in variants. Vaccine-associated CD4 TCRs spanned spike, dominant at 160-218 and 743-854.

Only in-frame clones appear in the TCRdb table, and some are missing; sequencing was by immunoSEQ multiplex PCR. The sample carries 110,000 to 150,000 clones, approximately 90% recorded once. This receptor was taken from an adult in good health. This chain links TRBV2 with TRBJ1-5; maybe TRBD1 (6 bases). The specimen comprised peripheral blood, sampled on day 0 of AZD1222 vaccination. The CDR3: CASSVTGGYQPQHF. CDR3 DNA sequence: TGTGCCAGCAGTGTTACCGGGGGCTATCAGCCCCAGCATTTT. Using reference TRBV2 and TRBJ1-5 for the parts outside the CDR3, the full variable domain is EPEVTQTPSHQVTQMGQEVILRCVPISNHLYFYWYRQILGQKVEFLVSFYNNEISEKSEIFDDQFSVERPDGSNFTLKIRSTKLEDSAMYFCASSVTGGYQPQHFGDGTRLSIL.